The clone carrying this T cell receptor beta chain was counted between two and nine times. The data are from a study of blood T cell repertoires in COVID-19. Produced via immunoSEQ multiplex PCR; TCRdb's table is partial and in-frame only. The table includes tens of thousands of clones, 65% to 90% detected once. From germline, CDR1 is WSHSY and CDR2 SAAADI. The length of the CDR3 is 13 residues. The V gene lost 2 bases and the J gene lost 9 bases, with 8 bases spanning the gap. This rearrangement joins TRBV10-2 to TRBJ1-6; no clear D. Sequenced: peripheral blood. The clonotype comes from a human donor in a cohort sampled during active COVID-19. CDR3 in amino acids: CASSEPPGSPLHF. CDR3 DNA: TGCGCCAGCAGTGAGCCACCGGGTTCACCCCTCCACTTT.